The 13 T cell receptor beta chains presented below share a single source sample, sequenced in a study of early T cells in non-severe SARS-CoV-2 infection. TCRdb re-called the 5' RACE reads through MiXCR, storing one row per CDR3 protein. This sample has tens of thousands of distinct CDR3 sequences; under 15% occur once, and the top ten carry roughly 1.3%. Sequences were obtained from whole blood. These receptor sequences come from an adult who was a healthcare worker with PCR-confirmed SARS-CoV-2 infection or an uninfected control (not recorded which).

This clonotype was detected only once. The CDR3 bases are TGTGCCAGCAGCTTTCAACGGGGCTTTAAAAGCAATGAGCAGTTCTTC. Its protein is CASSFQRGFKSNEQFF. The V gene is TRBV7-2, the J gene TRBJ2-1; D assignment may be TRBD1 or TRBD2 (5 bases each). Trimming took 3 bases from V and 6 from J, leaving 18 bases between them. The CDR3 contains 16 residues. Germline CDR1 and CDR2: SGHTA and FQGNSA. Combining the CDR3 with reference TRBV7-2 and TRBJ2-1 gives the whole variable domain GAGVSQSPSNKVTEKGKDVELRCDPISGHTALYWYRQSLGQGLEFLIYFQGNSAPDKSGLPSDRFSAERTGGSVSTLTIQRTQQEDSAVYLCASSFQRGFKSNEQFFGPGTRLTVL.

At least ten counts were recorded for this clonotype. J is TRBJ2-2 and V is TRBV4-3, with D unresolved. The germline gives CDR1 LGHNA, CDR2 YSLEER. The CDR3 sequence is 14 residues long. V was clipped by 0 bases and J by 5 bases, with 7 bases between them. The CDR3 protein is CASSQDLVTGELFF. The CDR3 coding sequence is TGCGCCAGCAGCCAAGATCTAGTTACCGGGGAGCTGTTTTTT.

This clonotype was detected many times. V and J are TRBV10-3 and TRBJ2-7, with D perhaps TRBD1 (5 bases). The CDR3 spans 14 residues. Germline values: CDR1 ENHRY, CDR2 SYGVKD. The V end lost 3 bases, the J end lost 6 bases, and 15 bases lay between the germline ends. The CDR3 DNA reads TGTGCCATCAGTGAAGGCCGGGTAGGGGTCGAGCAGTACTTC. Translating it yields CAISEGRVGVEQYF.

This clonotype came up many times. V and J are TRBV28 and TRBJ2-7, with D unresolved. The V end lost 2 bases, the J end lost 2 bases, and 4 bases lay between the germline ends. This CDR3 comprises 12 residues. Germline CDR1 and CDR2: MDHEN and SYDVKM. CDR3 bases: TGTGCCAGCAGTTTACTGGCCTACGAGCAGTACTTC. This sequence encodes CASSLLAYEQYF.

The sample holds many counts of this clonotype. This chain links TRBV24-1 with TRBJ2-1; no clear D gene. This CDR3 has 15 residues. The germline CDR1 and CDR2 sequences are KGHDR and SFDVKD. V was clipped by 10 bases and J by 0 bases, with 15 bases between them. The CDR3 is CATSVGSSSYNEQFF. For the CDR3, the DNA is TGTGCCACGTCAGTGGGGTCCAGCTCCTACAATGAGCAGTTCTTC.

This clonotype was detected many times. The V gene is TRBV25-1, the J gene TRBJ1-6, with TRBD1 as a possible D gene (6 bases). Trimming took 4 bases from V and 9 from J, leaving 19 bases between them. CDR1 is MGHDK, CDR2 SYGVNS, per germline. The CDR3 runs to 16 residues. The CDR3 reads CASSGPPTDSISPLHF. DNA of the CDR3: TGTGCCAGCAGTGGCCCACCTACGGACAGCATTTCACCCCTCCACTTT.

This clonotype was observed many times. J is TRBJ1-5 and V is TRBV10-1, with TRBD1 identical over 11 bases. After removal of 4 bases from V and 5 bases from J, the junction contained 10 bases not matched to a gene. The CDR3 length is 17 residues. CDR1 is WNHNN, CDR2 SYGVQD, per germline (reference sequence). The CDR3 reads CASSGEPGTGGYQPQHF. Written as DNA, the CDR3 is TGCGCCAGCAGTGGAGAACCAGGGACAGGGGGTTATCAGCCCCAGCATTTT.

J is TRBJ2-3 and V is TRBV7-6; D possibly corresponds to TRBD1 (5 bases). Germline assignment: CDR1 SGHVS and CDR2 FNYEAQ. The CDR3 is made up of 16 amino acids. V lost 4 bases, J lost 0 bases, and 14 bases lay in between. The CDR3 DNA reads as TGTGCCAGCAGCTCCGGACGACAGCTTAGCACAGATACGCAGTATTTT. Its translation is CASSSGRQLSTDTQYF.

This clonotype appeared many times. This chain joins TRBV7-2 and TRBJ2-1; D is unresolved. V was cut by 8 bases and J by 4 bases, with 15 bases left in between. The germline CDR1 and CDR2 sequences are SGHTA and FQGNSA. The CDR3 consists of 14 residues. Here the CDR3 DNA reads TGTGCCAGCGCGCGACCTCGAAATTACAATGAGCAGTTCTTC. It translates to CASARPRNYNEQFF.

The CDR3 sequence is CAIVGDSSYEQYF. The CDR3 nucleotides read TGTGCCATCGTTGGGGACAGTTCCTACGAGCAGTACTTC. The chain is built from TRBV10-3 and TRBJ2-7, with 7 bases fitting TRBD1. This CDR3 comprises 13 residues. V dropped 8 bases and J dropped 1; count of bases not matched to a gene: 5. Germline V gene sequence: CDR1 ENHRY, CDR2 SYGVKD.

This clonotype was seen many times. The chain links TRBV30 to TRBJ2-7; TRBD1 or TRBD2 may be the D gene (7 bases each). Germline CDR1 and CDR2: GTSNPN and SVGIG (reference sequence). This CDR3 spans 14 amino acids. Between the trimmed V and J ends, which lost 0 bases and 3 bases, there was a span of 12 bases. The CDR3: CAWSVSGGVYEQYF. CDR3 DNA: TGTGCCTGGAGTGTATCAGGGGGGGTCTACGAGCAGTACTTC. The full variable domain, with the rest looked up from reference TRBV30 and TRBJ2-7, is SQTIHQWPATLVQPVGSPLSLECTVEGTSNPNLYWYRQAAGRGLQLLFYSVGIGQISSEVPQNLSASRPQDRQFILSSKKLLLSDSGFYLCAWSVSGGVYEQYFGPGTRLTVT.

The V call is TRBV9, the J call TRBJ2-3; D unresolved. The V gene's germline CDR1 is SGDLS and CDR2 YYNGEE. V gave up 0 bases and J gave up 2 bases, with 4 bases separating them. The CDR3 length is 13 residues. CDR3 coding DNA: TGTGCCAGCAGCGTAGGGTTCACAGATACGCAGTATTTT. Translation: CASSVGFTDTQYF.

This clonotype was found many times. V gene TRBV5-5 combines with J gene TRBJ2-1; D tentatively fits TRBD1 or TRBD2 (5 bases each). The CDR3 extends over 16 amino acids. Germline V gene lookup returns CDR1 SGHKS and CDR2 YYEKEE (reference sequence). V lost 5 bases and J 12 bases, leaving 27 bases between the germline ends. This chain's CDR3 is CASRLQQTDTGGGQFF. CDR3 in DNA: TGTGCCAGCAGATTACAGCAAACGGACACCGGAGGAGGGCAGTTCTTC.